This T cell receptor beta chain appears in the sequencing data of a study of neurological immune-mediated disorders. Study-level results: In HTLV-1-associated myelopathy, TCR clonal expansion was greatest, and in multiple sclerosis it was least, below healthy controls.

The time point is: longitudinal time-point 2. V was pared by 2 bases and J by 0 bases, with 12 bases between. Per the germline V gene, CDR1 is SGHRS and CDR2 is YFSETQ. The CDR3 extends over 16 amino acids. This clonotype was seen at least ten times. Its antigen is undetermined. TCRdb passed the 5' RACE reads through MiXCR, listing each CDR3 protein once. In the table there are tens of thousands of distinct CDR3 sequences, approximately 5.8% of which are singletons. The receptor was derived from a woman aged 60-75 years with multiple sclerosis. Sequencing was performed on PBMCs. This chain joins TRBV5-1 and TRBJ1-3; D call uncertain. CDR3 DNA: TGCGCCAGCAGCTTTGGCGCAATATCCTCTGGAAACACCATATATTTT. Translated, it gives CASSFGAISSGNTIYF.